This T cell receptor beta chain appears in the sequencing data of a study of blood T cell repertoires in COVID-19. CDR1 LNHDA and CDR2 SQIVND come from the germline V gene (reference sequence). V shed 6 bases, J shed 7 bases, and the junction held 9 bases outside the gene matches. CDR3 size: 15 residues. The table came from immunoSEQ multiplex PCR; TCRdb's copy has only in-frame clones and leaves some out. The table shows approximately 210,000 clones, with over 75% occurring only once. The material sequenced was PBMCs or T cells enriched from blood (not recorded which). J is TRBJ1-2 and V is TRBV19, with TRBD1 identical over 12 bases. This TCR was sampled from a man under 40 with acute COVID-19. The CDR3 spells CASRYRDRGLGGYTF. DNA of the CDR3: TGTGCCAGTAGGTACCGGGACAGGGGGCTTGGTGGCTACACCTTC. The variable domain in full, completed from reference TRBV19 and TRBJ1-2, reads DGGITQSPKYLFRKEGQNVTLSCEQNLNHDAMYWYRQDPGQGLRLIYYSQIVNDFQKGDIAEGYSVSREKKESFPLTVTSAQKNPTAFYLCASRYRDRGLGGYTFGSGTRLTVV.